The clone carrying this TCR beta chain turned up a few times. What it recognizes is unknown. Unique molecular identifiers were incorporated when the TCRbeta library was constructed. TCRdb reprocessed the PCR reads via MiXCR and lists one record per CDR3 protein. The table includes approximately 430,000 distinct CDR3 sequences, 15% to 20% detected once. The CDR3 is 16 residues long. CDR1 and CDR2 from the germline V gene are MGHRA and YSYEKL. V lost 4 bases and J lost 0, with 16 bases in between. These data are taken from a study of T-cell reconstitution after alpha-beta-depleted transplantation in children. Study results and limitations: T cells produced anew were the main source of T-cell counts and diversity one year after transplant. After transplant, at about two months, alpha-beta T cells were reportedly derived from several hundred expanded graft clones. Certain patients had high TCRbeta diversity at day 60, and it came from recipient T cells and thymic progenitors that survived.

The source was PBMCs, mostly from graft donor cells, collected 360 days after TCRalphabeta/CD19-depleted stem cell transplant. The receptor was isolated from a boy younger than two who had a stem cell transplant for Wiskott-Aldrich syndrome, so the T cells may come from the graft donor. The rearrangement joins TRBV4-1 to TRBJ2-7; no reliable D call. CDR3 DNA: TGCGCCAGCAGCCTGGCGTCGGGCACCGTCTCCTACGAGCAGTACTTC. It specifies CASSLASGTVSYEQYF.